This TCR beta chain was observed in a study of cytomegalovirus exposure and HLA in healthy donors. Overall study context: Per a later analysis, the approximately 600 first-cohort and some 130 validation repertoires shared one platform.

The method was immunoSEQ multiplex PCR; TCRdb's version includes in-frame clones alone and lacks a portion of them. The table lists approximately 120,000 clones, roughly 89% of them singletons. About this clone: The antigen is unknown.

There are 14 residues in the CDR3. In germline, CDR1 is MNHNS, CDR2 SASEGT. V lost 8 bases to trimming and J lost 1 base, with 14 bases between them. Regarding the study as a whole: It was found in a later analysis that first-cohort TCR clusters tended to co-occur in the 120 validation repertoires.

This receptor was identified in a woman between 18 and 29 years old in good health and CMV-seronegative. Sequencing used PBMCs. The chain links TRBV6-1 to TRBJ1-1; the D is unclear. CDR3 sequence: CASGRGDRNTEAFF. The CDR3 region has the DNA TGTGCCAGCGGGCGTGGCGACCGGAACACTGAAGCTTTCTTT.